This is a list of T cell receptor beta chains from one sample in a study of OX40 agonist ivuxolimab in advanced cancers. Measured with immunoSEQ multiplex PCR; TCRdb has only the in-frame clones, and not every one. This sample has more than 9,500 clones, with around four fifths found just once. The material sequenced was CD4+ or CD8+ T cells sorted from blood, taken in a trial of the OX40 agonist ivuxolimab. The receptors stem from an adult with an advanced solid tumor such as melanoma, head and neck, liver or kidney cancer. Both conserved end residues are trimmed from each CDR3. The D gene is left open where the match is weak. Size is omitted from some rows. Given values are once, few, many or a class for expanded clones.

TRBJ2-3 | TRBV5-5 | TRBD2 | - | ASSPLAGGATDTQY
TRBJ2-7 | TRBV19 | TRBD2 | few | ASSIRGGSVNEQY
TRBJ2-1 | TRBV9 | TRBD1 | - | ASSVGGTGVGNEQF
TRBJ2-7 | TRBV5-8 | - | - | ASSLEQVSYEQY
TRBJ2-1 | TRBV7-2 | - | - | ASSLLQPYNEQF
TRBJ2-1 | TRBV9 | - | - | ASSTPPNEQF
TRBJ1-5 | TRBV6-1 | - | - | ASSPKGGNQPQH
TRBJ2-1 | TRBV2 | TRBD1 | - | ASVPGQGDEQF
TRBJ1-1 | TRBV9 | - | - | ASSVGVGGVSSEAF
TRBJ2-7 | TRBV4-1 | TRBD2 | - | ASSSSLTGGSYEQY
TRBJ1-1 | TRBV11-2 | TRBD1 | - | ASSARQGLDTEAF
TRBJ1-2 | TRBV27 | - | - | ASNLSGSYPAYYGYT
TRBJ1-1 | TRBV7-6 | - | few | ASSYPSGVNTEAF
TRBJ1-6 | TRBV7-8 | - | - | ASSLRTDYNSPLH
TRBJ2-7 | TRBV19 | TRBD1 | few | ASRDSAYEQY
TRBJ1-3 | TRBV19 | - | - | ASSMQPFSGNTIY
TRBJ1-2 | TRBV5-4 | TRBD1 | - | ASSPGQGGYGYT
TRBJ2-5 | TRBV29-1 | TRBD1 | - | SVERATRQGAGETQY
TRBJ2-7 | TRBV6-1 | - | - | ASSEGVFYIPYEQY
TRBJ2-7 | TRBV10-2 | - | - | ASSENPYEQY
TRBJ1-2 | TRBV6-5 | - | few | ASRPPNYGYT
TRBJ1-2 | TRBV11-1 | - | - | ASSLVPSNYGYT
TRBJ1-6 | TRBV27 | - | once | ASSFIGGSSPLH
TRBJ1-3 | TRBV11-2 | - | - | ASSFPDWGLSGNTIY
TRBJ2-1 | TRBV5-1 | TRBD1 | - | ASSHNPPWDRGLDEQF
TRBJ1-1 | TRBV2 | - | - | ASSGWDTKGTEAF
TRBJ2-1 | TRBV7-2 | - | - | ASSLPSLNYNEQF
TRBJ2-7 | TRBV2 | - | - | ASRMSVTSTYEQY
TRBJ1-5 | TRBV7-2 | TRBD1 | - | ASSRQGHSNQPQH
TRBJ2-3 | TRBV5-6 | - | - | ASSLVTDTQY
TRBJ1-1 | TRBV30 | - | few | AWSEMDTEAF
TRBJ1-1 | TRBV13 | - | - | ASSLGTSLRSTEAF
TRBJ2-5 | TRBV7-9 | - | - | ASSLVGSQETQY
TRBJ2-1 | TRBV2 | - | - | ARTDERNEQF
TRBJ1-4 | TRBV6-4 | - | - | ATPEVERYNEKLF
TRBJ2-1 | TRBV12-5 | - | - | ASGAYNEQF
TRBJ2-7 | TRBV7-8 | - | - | ASSVRGTNSYEQY
TRBJ2-1 | TRBV2 | TRBD2 | - | ASSRGGGSYNEQF
TRBJ1-6 | TRBV30 | TRBD1 | - | AWSGGTGQVGLH
TRBJ2-1 | TRBV6-6 | - | - | ASSYSRRAGYNEQF
TRBJ2-7 | TRBV5-4 | - | - | ASSGGTGSSYEQY